Listed below are T cell receptor beta chains from one sample, sequenced in a study of tumor and adjacent non-tumor tissue in lung cancer. TCRdb re-called the multiplex PCR reads through MiXCR, storing one row per CDR3 protein. The table records about 86,000 distinct CDR3 sequences, under 80% of them present only once. Sequenced input: distant non-tumor lung tissue. All receptors come from a woman aged 50 to 65 with non-small cell lung cancer. Both conserved end residues are part of each CDR3. Each record gives: J gene, D gene, clone size, V gene, CDR3 protein, CDR3 DNA. A D gene is named only where the DNA matches it firmly. Only part of the rows carry a size: once, few, many, or a class if the clone is expanded.

TRBJ2-7,TRBD2,NA,TRBV28,CAISPHPGLAGVTSSYEQYF,TGTGCCATCAGTCCCCATCCGGGACTAGCGGGAGTAACTTCCTCCTACGAGCAGTACTTC
TRBJ2-5,NA,NA,TRBV12-3/TRBV12-4,CASSPTSSAKGTQYF,TGTGCTAGCAGTCCTACCTCAAGCGCCAAGGGGACCCAGTACTTC
TRBJ2-5,NA,NA,TRBV10-3,CATMTQGNETQYF,TGTGCCACCATGACTCAGGGAAATGAGACCCAGTACTTC
TRBJ2-5,NA,NA,TRBV6-2/TRBV6-3,CANSYPGMGEETQYF,TGTGCCAACAGTTATCCAGGAATGGGAGAAGAGACCCAGTACTTC
TRBJ2-7,NA,NA,TRBV6-5,CASSYSRLERVHEQYF,TGTGCCAGCAGTTACTCGAGGCTAGAGAGAGTCCACGAGCAGTACTTC
TRBJ2-1,NA,NA,TRBV6-2/TRBV6-3,CTGSPGLAGVNDQFF,TGTACCGGCAGCCCCGGGCTAGCCGGTGTAAATGATCAGTTCTTC
TRBJ2-1,NA,NA,TRBV5-4,CASNLPLERSEQFF,TGTGCCAGCAACCTGCCGCTAGAGCGGTCCGAGCAGTTCTTC
TRBJ2-7,NA,many,TRBV6-1,CASREGPGETYEQYF,TGTGCCAGCAGGGAGGGGCCAGGGGAGACCTACGAGCAGTACTTC
TRBJ2-7,TRBD1,many,TRBV7-9,CASSLTGKGYEQYF,TGTGCCAGCAGCTTGACAGGGAAGGGCTACGAGCAGTACTTC
TRBJ1-5,NA,many,TRBV4-1,CASSQDGGANQPQHF,TGCGCCAGCAGCCAAGACGGCGGAGCCAATCAGCCCCAGCATTTT
TRBJ2-3,TRBD2,NA,TRBV6-6,CASSGTSERDTQYF,TGTGCCAGCAGTGGGACTAGCGAGAGAGATACTCAGTATTTT
TRBJ1-6,NA,NA,TRBV28,CASSREGIANSPLHF,TGTGCCTCCTCAAGGGAGGGGATAGCGAATTCACCCCTCCATTTT
TRBJ1-4,NA,NA,TRBV29-1,CSVRDVSNEILFF,TGCAGTGTCAGGGACGTCTCTAATGAAATACTGTTTTTT
TRBJ2-6,NA,NA,TRBV6-2/TRBV6-3,CATSKSGANVLTF,TGTGCCACTAGTAAGTCCGGGGCCAACGTCCTGACTTTC
TRBJ1-5,NA,NA,TRBV30,CAWWRRDKNQPQHF,TGTGCCTGGTGGCGCCGGGACAAAAATCAGCCCCAACATTTT
TRBJ2-7,NA,NA,TRBV2,CASRVSYEQYF,TGTGCCAGCAGAGTTAGCTACGAGCAGTACTTC
TRBJ2-5,NA,many,TRBV5-6,CASSLVQAYGETQYF,TGTGCCAGCAGCTTGGTGCAGGCCTATGGGGAGACCCAGTACTTC
TRBJ2-5,NA,NA,TRBV10-2,CASSNPISGWGGETQYF,TGCGCCAGCAGTAACCCGATTAGCGGGTGGGGGGGCGAGACCCAATACTTC
TRBJ1-1,NA,NA,TRBV12-3/TRBV12-4,CASGGAGNTGASF,TGTGCCAGCGGGGGGGCCGGGAACACTGGAGCTTCCTTT
TRBJ2-1,TRBD2,few,TRBV12-3/TRBV12-4,CASSAGTSGYNEQSF,TGTGCCAGCAGTGCCGGGACTAGCGGTTACAACGAGCAGTCCTTC
TRBJ1-5,NA,NA,TRBV6-6,CASSYGQATNQPQHF,TGTGCCAGCAGTTACGGCCAGGCTACTAATCAGCCCCAACATTTT
TRBJ1-1,NA,medium-sized,TRBV28,CASSSPSGRDTEAFF,TGTGCCAGCAGTTCCCCTTCCGGCAGGGACACTGAAGCTTTCTTT
TRBJ2-1,NA,NA,TRBV11-2,CTSSLEAADEQFF,TGTACCAGCAGCTTAGAGGCGGCCGATGAGCAATTCTTC
TRBJ1-6,NA,NA,TRBV12-3/TRBV12-4,CTSRPNSSSPLHF,TGTACCAGCAGACCCAACAGTTCTTCACCCCTCCACTTT
TRBJ2-7,NA,NA,TRBV4-2,CARSHAVEAVAYERYF,TGTGCCAGAAGCCATGCAGTAGAGGCGGTCGCCTACGAGCGGTACTTC
TRBJ2-7,NA,NA,TRBV6-6,CASIGSDKSSYEQHF,TGTGCCAGCATCGGATCGGATAAGAGCTCCTACGAGCAGCACTTC
TRBJ2-7,NA,NA,TRBV11-2,CAGSLGAYGQCF,TGTGCCGGCAGCTTAGGGGCTTACGGGCAGTGCTTC
TRBJ2-1,TRBD2,NA,TRBV11-2,CASNIDSGTSRQFF,TGTGCCAGCAACATAGATTCGGGGACTAGCCGGCAGTTCTTC
TRBJ1-1,TRBD1,NA,TRBV10-3,CAISESTGFRVEAFF,TGTGCCATCAGTGAGTCGACAGGGTTTCGAGTTGAAGCATTCTTT
TRBJ2-7,NA,NA,TRBV12-3/TRBV12-4,CASSLQGGSYEQYF,TGTGCCAGCAGTTTACAGGGTGGTAGCTACGAGCAGTACTTC
TRBJ1-2,NA,NA,TRBV4-1,CASSQVWEGRIGYTF,TGCGCCAGCAGCCAAGTTTGGGAGGGGCGTATAGGGTACACCTTC
TRBJ2-1,NA,medium-sized,TRBV29-1,CSVDRAGTYNEQFF,TGCAGCGTTGACCGGGCAGGTACCTACAATGAGCAGTTCTTC
TRBJ2-1,NA,NA,TRBV6-5,CASSLSVGRTNNKQFF,TGTGCCAGCAGTCTTTCGGTCGGAAGAACCAACAATAAGCAGTTCTTC
TRBJ2-3,NA,few,TRBV11-2,CASSLYGVSTDTQYF,TGTGCCAGCAGCTTATACGGGGTTAGCACAGATACACAGTATTTT
TRBJ1-1,NA,medium-sized,TRBV6-5,CASSYLSGSNTEAFF,TGTGCCAGCAGTTACCTCTCTGGGTCAAACACTGAAGCTTTCTTT
TRBJ2-5,NA,NA,TRBV20-1,CSASTGGETQYF,TGCAGTGCTAGTACCGGGGGCGAGACCCAGTACTTC
TRBJ2-2,TRBD2,medium-sized,TRBV6-2/TRBV6-3,CASGDPGLADASNTGELFF,TGTGCCAGCGGGGACCCGGGGCTAGCGGACGCCTCGAACACCGGGGAGCTGTTTTTT
TRBJ2-1,NA,NA,TRBV6-2/TRBV6-3,CASSSRISGEDNEQFF,TGTGCCAGCAGTTCTCGGATTAGCGGAGAAGACAATGAGCAGTTCTTC
TRBJ2-7,NA,few,TRBV6-1,CASSERRRGSYEQYF,TGTGCCAGCAGTGAAAGAAGGCGGGGCTCCTACGAGCAGTACTTC
TRBJ2-4,TRBD2,many,TRBV2,CASSERAGGIAKNIQYF,TGTGCCAGCAGTGAACGAGCGGGAGGAATAGCCAAAAACATTCAGTACTTC